What follows is one T cell receptor beta chain and its context. The antigen is undetermined. This sample is drawn from a study of T cell responses to AZD1222 COVID-19 vaccine. Study-wide results and caveats: Among spike-specific TCRs, nearly half reportedly target unmutated variant regions. Clonal diversity was possibly underestimated, and the donors were mostly white British, with more females.

Sequencing was performed with immunoSEQ multiplex PCR; in TCRdb, only in-frame clones are kept and a portion is missing. The data hold fewer than 200,000 clones, with 88% observed a single time. V lost 10 bases and J 7 bases, leaving 16 bases between the germline ends. The CDR3 covers 12 residues. Germline lookup yields CDR1 MNHEY and CDR2 SVGAGI. Sequencing was performed on peripheral blood, taken 28 days after the second AZD1222 dose. The rearrangement uses TRBV6-5 and TRBJ1-1; TRBD1 is a possible D gene (5 bases). The sequence was collected from an adult who received the AZD1222 COVID-19 vaccine. The CDR3 loop reads CAILSGGGEAFF. The CDR3 region has the DNA TGTGCCATCCTCTCCGGGGGAGGTGAAGCTTTCTTT.